This T cell receptor (beta chain) derives from a study of shared clonotypes between healthy human individuals. Study findings and constraints: Rarefaction exposed incomplete sorted-subset sequencing despite large depth. The researchers took only blood, and tissue repertoires probably look different.

CD4+ cell separation produced CD45RA+ naive and CD45RA-negative memory subsets. This CDR3 contains 19 residues. Per germline, CDR1 SGHTA and CDR2 FQGTGA. Trimming pared 3 bases from V and 2 bases from J, leaving 23 bases between. In regard to this clone: Its target is not known.

Assay used: immunoSEQ multiplex PCR; TCRdb lists only in-frame clones, some missing. The table has about 1.5 million clones, 98% seen once. The sample was naive CD4+ T cells sorted from blood. Subset specified: CD45RA+ positively selected. The chain is built from TRBV7-3 and TRBJ1-5; TRBD1 is a possible D gene (5 bases). The receptor was derived from a man aged 25-40 years in good health. The CDR3 region has the DNA TGTGCCAGCAGCTTCGAAGACTCAGGGAAGTTGTGCGGCAATCAGCCCCAGCATTTT. This sequence encodes CASSFEDSGKLCGNQPQHF.